These 20 T cell receptor beta chains were sequenced from one sample in a study of metastatic and nonmetastatic thyroid tumors. TCRdb re-called clones via MiXCR from the PCR reads. Of approximately 32,000 clones listed, more than 15% are singletons. No treatment had been given to any patient before thyroid surgery. What was sequenced was blood. These receptors were obtained from a female donor with papillary thyroid cancer or a benign thyroid nodule (not recorded which). Some clones in this sample may be carry-over from other donors' samples.

This clone was picked up many times. The chain joins TRBV5-4 to TRBJ1-2; tentatively, D is TRBD1 (5 bases). The CDR3 sequence is 14 residues long. V lost 0 bases, J lost 8 bases, and 14 bases lay in between. CDR1 and CDR2 (germline): SGHNT, YYREEE (reference sequence). DNA of the CDR3: TGTGCCAGCAGCTTGGCCGGAGGGGCGGCAGGCTACACCTTC. Translating it yields CASSLAGGAAGYTF.

This clone was picked up many times. This sample also contains other DNA sequences that code for the same CDR3. The rearrangement joins TRBV20-1 to TRBJ2-2, with TRBD1 matching 7 bases. The V gene's germline CDR1 is DFQATT and CDR2 SNEGSKA (reference sequence). The CDR3 consists of 14 residues. V lost 6 bases, J lost 6 bases, and 10 bases stayed unmatched. As DNA, the CDR3 is TGCAGTGCAGAATGGCGACAGGGCGCCGGGGAGCTGTTTTTT. Translating gives CSAEWRQGAGELFF.

The table lists this clone with many counts. V is TRBV5-1 and J is TRBJ1-1; unclear D gene. V was shortened by 0 bases and J by 4 bases, with 10 bases between the two germline ends. The CDR3 has 14 amino acids. The V gene's germline CDR1 is SGHRS and CDR2 YFSETQ. CDR3 DNA sequence: TGCGCCAGCAGCTTGGGAACAGAAGGCACTGAAGCTTTCTTT. Translating gives CASSLGTEGTEAFF.

The chain uses TRBV5-1 and TRBJ2-1, with D possibly called TRBD1 or TRBD2 (5 bases each). The CDR3 sequence is 13 residues long. With 4 bases removed from V and 10 bases from J, the gap between germline ends came to 15 bases. Germline lookup yields CDR1 SGHRS and CDR2 YFSETQ. The CDR3 nucleotides read TGCGCCAGCAGCCGGGGCCAACCGATGGAGCAGTTCTTC. Its translation is CASSRGQPMEQFF.

The rearrangement uses TRBV5-1 and TRBJ2-7; TRBD2 agrees at 10 bases. V shed 4 bases and J 3 bases; nucleotides not matched to a gene: 7. The CDR3 consists of 15 residues. The V gene's germline CDR1 is SGHRS and CDR2 YFSETQ. The CDR3 DNA reads as TGCGCCAGCAGCCTAGCGGGAGTGGGTCTCTACGAGCAGTACTTC. This codes for CASSLAGVGLYEQYF. The full variable domain, its missing parts supplied by reference TRBV5-1 and TRBJ2-7, is KAGVTQTPRYLIKTRGQQVTLSCSPISGHRSVSWYQQTPGQGLQFLFEYFSETQRNKGNFPGRFSGRQFSNSRSEMNVSTLELGDSALYLCASSLAGVGLYEQYFGPGTRLTVT.

This clone has a count of ten or more. The chain uses TRBV2 and TRBJ2-1, with a possible D match to TRBD2 (6 bases). This CDR3 has 13 residues. Trimming removed 8 bases at V and 10 bases at J, with 18 bases between. Germline V gene lookup returns CDR1 SNHLY and CDR2 FYNNEI. The CDR3 sequence is CASHQWRDQEQFF. The DNA of the CDR3 is TGTGCCAGCCATCAGTGGAGGGATCAGGAGCAGTTCTTC. The full variable domain, completed using reference TRBV2 and TRBJ2-1, is EPEVTQTPSHQVTQMGQEVILRCVPISNHLYFYWYRQILGQKVEFLVSFYNNEISEKSEIFDDQFSVERPDGSNFTLKIRSTKLEDSAMYFCASHQWRDQEQFFGPGTRLTVL.

This clone was recorded many times. V and J are TRBV7-2 and TRBJ1-2; D perhaps matches TRBD1 (6 bases). The germline V gene encodes CDR1 SGHTA and CDR2 FQGNSA. This CDR3 is built from 14 residues. The V and J ends lost 4 bases and 1 base respectively, with 10 bases between them. CDR3 loop: CASSSTGINYGYTF. The CDR3 DNA sequence: TGTGCCAGCAGCTCAACAGGGATTAACTATGGCTACACCTTC.

At least ten counts were recorded for this clone. The chain uses TRBV5-6 and TRBJ1-1; D unclear. Between the trimmed V and J ends, which lost 4 bases and 0 bases, there was a span of 4 bases. In germline, CDR1 is SGHDT, CDR2 YYEEEE. The CDR3 is made up of 12 amino acids. CDR3 nucleotide sequence: TGTGCCAGCAGCGCAGTGAACACTGAAGCTTTCTTT. Encoded protein: CASSAVNTEAFF.

The table lists this clone with many counts. The V and J genes are TRBV19 and TRBJ2-7; 7 bases match TRBD1. This CDR3 has 14 residues. Trimming cost V 3 bases and J 0 bases; bases outside gene matches: 2. CDR1 is LNHDA and CDR2 is SQIVND in the germline V gene (reference sequence). DNA for the CDR3: TGTGCCAGTAGTATCCGGGACAGCTCCTACGAGCAGTACTTC. It encodes CASSIRDSSYEQYF.

The chain combines TRBV5-1 with TRBJ2-1; 8 bases agree with TRBD1. This CDR3 has 16 amino acids. The germline V gene has CDR1 SGHRS and CDR2 YFSETQ. J lost 1 base, V lost 3 bases, and 6 bases had no gene match. CDR3 bases: TGCGCCAGCAGCTCCTCCCGACAGGGGTCCTACAATGAGCAGTTCTTC. Translating it yields CASSSSRQGSYNEQFF.

This clone occurred many times. V and J are TRBV18 and TRBJ1-5; 7 bases fit TRBD1. The ends lost 3 bases at V and 0 bases at J; junction bases unmatched: 2. The germline V gene encodes CDR1 KGHSH and CDR2 LQKENI. The CDR3 runs to 15 residues. Written as DNA, the CDR3 is TGTGCCAGCTCACCCGACAGGGATAGCAATCAGCCCCAGCATTTT. Its protein is CASSPDRDSNQPQHF.

This clone was detected ten times or more. This chain joins TRBV2 and TRBJ1-4; TRBD1 matches 7 bases. The J segment lost 0 bases and the V segment lost 5 bases, leaving 3 bases of the junction unmatched. Germline assignment: CDR1 SNHLY and CDR2 FYNNEI. CDR3 length: 15 amino acids. Here the CDR3 DNA reads TGTGCCAGCAGTCCTGACAGGGCAACTAATGAAAAACTGTTTTTT. Protein sequence: CASSPDRATNEKLFF.

This clone was detected ten times or more. The chain employs TRBV4-1 and TRBJ2-7; D is unclear. V gave up 2 bases and J gave up 7 bases, with 21 bases separating them. Per the germline V gene, CDR1 is MGHRA and CDR2 is YSYEKL. This CDR3 has 16 amino acids. Here the CDR3 reads CASSQYNRVQPLEQYF. CDR3 nucleotide sequence: TGCGCCAGCAGCCAATATAACCGGGTTCAACCCCTAGAGCAGTACTTC.

This clone was recorded many times. This sequence joins TRBV10-3 and TRBJ2-7, with D hard to call. The CDR3 totals 11 residues. Trimming removed 4 bases at V and 5 bases at J, with 6 bases between. The germline gives CDR1 ENHRY, CDR2 SYGVKD. Here the CDR3 DNA reads TGTGCCATCAGTGGGGGTCACGAGCAGTACTTC. Translation gives CAISGGHEQYF.

Many counts were recorded for this clone. V gene TRBV10-3 combines with J gene TRBJ2-3, with D possibly TRBD1 on 5 matching bases. This CDR3 has 16 amino acids. The V and J ends lost 3 bases and 1 base respectively, with 14 bases between them. Germline V gene lookup returns CDR1 ENHRY and CDR2 SYGVKD. The CDR3 nucleotides read TGTGCCATCAGTGAAGGAAAGGGGATCGGCACAGATACGCAGTATTTT. Its translation is CAISEGKGIGTDTQYF.

The gene calls are TRBV20-1 and TRBJ2-7; 14 positions match TRBD2. V lost 6 bases and J lost 4; bases outside the gene matches: 8. Germline CDR1 and CDR2: DFQATT and SNEGSKA (reference sequence). This CDR3 region has 15 residues. DNA of the CDR3: TGCAGTGCAGCGGTAGGGACTAGCGGGAGTTACGAGCAGTACTTC. Its translation: CSAAVGTSGSYEQYF.

This clone was found many times. This could be a read error, since a much larger clone is one nucleotide away. This sample includes further DNA sequences coding for the same CDR3. The rearrangement joins TRBV6-1 to TRBJ1-2; D ambiguous. Germline-derived CDR1 and CDR2 are MNHNS and SASEGT. CDR3 length: 16 residues. CDR3 protein: CASSENVEAGRYGYTF. The CDR3 DNA follows: TGTGCCAGTAGTGAAAACGTCGAGGCAGGTCGCTATGGCTACACCTTC.

This clone was recorded many times. Other DNA sequences in this specimen translate into the identical CDR3. The chain uses TRBV20-1 and TRBJ1-1; 7 bases match TRBD1. Germline CDR1 and CDR2: DFQATT and SNEGSKA (reference sequence). Losses at the gene ends were 6 bases for V and 5 bases for J; bases not matched to a gene: 9. The CDR3 runs 13 residues. The CDR3 here is CSACRQGETEAFF. DNA for the CDR3: TGCAGTGCCTGTCGGCAGGGGGAGACTGAAGCTTTCTTT.

This clone was picked up many times. The rearrangement joins TRBV4-2 to TRBJ2-3; D is possibly TRBD1 (6 bases). The CDR3 contains 15 residues. Trimming took off 3 bases at V and 3 bases at J, with 13 bases between the two ends. Germline V gene data show CDR1 as LGHNA and CDR2 as YNFKEQ. The CDR3 DNA is TGTGCCAGCAGCCACCTAAACACAGGGACAGATACGCAGTATTTT. Its protein product is CASSHLNTGTDTQYF.

This clone came up many times. The gene calls are TRBV9 and TRBJ2-1, with 12 bases lining up with TRBD2. The V gene's germline CDR1 is SGDLS and CDR2 YYNGEE. This CDR3 comprises 17 residues. The ends lost 4 bases at V and 0 bases at J; junction bases unmatched: 5. CDR3 coding DNA: TGTGCCAGCAGCCCCCGACTAGCGGGGGACTCCTACAATGAGCAGTTCTTC. It codes for CASSPRLAGDSYNEQFF.